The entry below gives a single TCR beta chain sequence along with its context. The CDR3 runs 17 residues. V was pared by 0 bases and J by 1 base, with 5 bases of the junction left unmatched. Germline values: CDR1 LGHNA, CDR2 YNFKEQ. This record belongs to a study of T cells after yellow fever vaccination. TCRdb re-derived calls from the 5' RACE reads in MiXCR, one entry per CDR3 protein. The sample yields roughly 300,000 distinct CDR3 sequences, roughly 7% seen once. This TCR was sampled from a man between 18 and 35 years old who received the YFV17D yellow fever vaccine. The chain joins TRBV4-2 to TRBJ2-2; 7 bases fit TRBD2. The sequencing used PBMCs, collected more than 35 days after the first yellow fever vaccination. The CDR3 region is CASSQDLGGGNTGELFF. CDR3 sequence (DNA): TGTGCCAGCAGCCAAGATCTTGGCGGGGGGAACACCGGGGAGCTGTTTTTT.